This TCR beta chain was recorded in a study of post-analysis software for immune sequencing data. Study-level results: Four or five TRBV segments, TRBV5-6, TRBV5-1 and TRBV20-1 among them, were found more frequent in patients than controls.

Prepared TCR beta cDNA libraries contained unique molecular identifiers. TCRdb re-analysed the PCR reads in MiXCR, keeping a single row per CDR3 protein. The repertoire holds about 460,000 distinct CDR3 sequences, with approximately 46% as singletons. The CDR3 consists of 13 residues. Germline lookup yields CDR1 DFQATT and CDR2 SNEGSKA (reference sequence). V was cut by 5 bases and J by 0 bases, with 10 bases left in between. Concerning this clonotype itself: Its specificity is unknown.

The material sequenced was blood. The chain links TRBV20-1 to TRBJ1-1, with a possible D match to TRBD1 (5 bases). This receptor was identified in a girl aged 10 to 17 with multiple sclerosis. The CDR3 here is CSAWDGMNTEAFF. DNA for the CDR3: TGCAGTGCTTGGGACGGCATGAACACTGAAGCTTTCTTT.